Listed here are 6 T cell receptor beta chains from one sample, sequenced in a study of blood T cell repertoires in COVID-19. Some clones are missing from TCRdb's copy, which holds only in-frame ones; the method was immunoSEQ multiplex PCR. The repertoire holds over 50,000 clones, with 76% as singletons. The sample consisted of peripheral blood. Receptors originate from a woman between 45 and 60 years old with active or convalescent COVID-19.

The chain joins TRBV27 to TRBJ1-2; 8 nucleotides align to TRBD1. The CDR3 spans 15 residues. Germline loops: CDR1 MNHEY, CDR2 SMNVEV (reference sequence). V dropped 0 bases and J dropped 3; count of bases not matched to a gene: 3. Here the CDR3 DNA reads TGTGCCAGCAGTTTATCGCAGGGGGCCTACTATGGCTACACCTTC. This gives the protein CASSLSQGAYYGYTF.

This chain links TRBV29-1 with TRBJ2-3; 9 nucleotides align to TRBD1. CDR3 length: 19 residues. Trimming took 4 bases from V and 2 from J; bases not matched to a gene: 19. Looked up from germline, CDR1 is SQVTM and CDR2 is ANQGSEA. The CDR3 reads CSVVFAGTGKGAITDTQYF. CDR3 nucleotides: TGCAGCGTTGTATTCGCCGGGACAGGGAAGGGAGCCATCACAGATACGCAGTATTTT.

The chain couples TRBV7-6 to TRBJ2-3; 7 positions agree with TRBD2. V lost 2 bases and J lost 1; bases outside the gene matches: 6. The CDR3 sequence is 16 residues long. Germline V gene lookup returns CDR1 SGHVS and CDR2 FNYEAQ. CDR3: CASSLKAGDGTDTQYF. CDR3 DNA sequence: TGTGCCAGCAGCTTAAAGGCGGGAGATGGCACAGATACGCAGTATTTT.

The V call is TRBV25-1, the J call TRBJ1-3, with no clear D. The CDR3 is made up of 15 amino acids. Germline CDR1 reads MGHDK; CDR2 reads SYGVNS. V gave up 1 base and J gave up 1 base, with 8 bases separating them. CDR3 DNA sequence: TGTGCCAGCAGTGAATCGGGGAGGTCTGGAAACACCATATATTTT. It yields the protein CASSESGRSGNTIYF. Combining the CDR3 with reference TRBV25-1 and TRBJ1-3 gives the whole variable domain EADIYQTPRYLVIGTGKKITLECSQTMGHDKMYWYQQDPGMELHLIHYSYGVNSTEKGDLSSESTVSRIRTEHFPLTLESARPSHTSQYLCASSESGRSGNTIYFGEGSWLTVV.

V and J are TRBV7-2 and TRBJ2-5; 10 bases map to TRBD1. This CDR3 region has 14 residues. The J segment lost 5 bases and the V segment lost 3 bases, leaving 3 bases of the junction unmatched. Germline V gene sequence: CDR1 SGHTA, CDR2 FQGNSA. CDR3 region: CASSFDRGRETQYF. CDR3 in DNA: TGTGCCAGCAGCTTCGACAGGGGGCGTGAGACCCAGTACTTC.

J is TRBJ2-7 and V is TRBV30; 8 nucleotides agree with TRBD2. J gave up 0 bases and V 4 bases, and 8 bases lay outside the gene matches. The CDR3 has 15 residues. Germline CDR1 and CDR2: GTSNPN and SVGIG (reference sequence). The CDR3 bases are TGTGCCTGGACCGTAGGCGGGGGGAGCTCCTACGAGCAGTACTTC. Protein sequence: CAWTVGGGSSYEQYF.